This T cell receptor (beta chain) was sequenced for a study of PD-1 blockade in mismatch repair-deficient tumors. Clones were read by immunoSEQ multiplex PCR, and TCRdb kept only the in-frame ones, dropping some. The data show around 100,000 clones, over 60% seen once. V was clipped by 2 bases and J by 4 bases, with 17 bases between them. CDR3 length: 16 amino acids. Germline assignment: CDR1 SEHNR and CDR2 FQNEAQ (reference sequence). Mismatch repair deficiency was confirmed in all patients, by PCR or immunohistochemistry. Three pembrolizumab responders had their TCRs sequenced. On this clone: Its matching antigen is unknown.

Findings and caveats of the study: Tumor-resident clones, often undetectable pretreatment in blood, expanded then contracted after pembrolizumab.

The material was peripheral blood, obtained roughly 60 weeks after starting pembrolizumab. This sequence joins TRBV7-9 and TRBJ1-2; tentative D call: TRBD1 (5 bases). This receptor was taken from an adult with mismatch repair-deficient cancer. The CDR3 DNA sequence: TGTGCCAGCAGCTTAAGGCCCGGGACCCCCGGCTATGGCTACACCTTC. It translates to CASSLRPGTPGYGYTF.